This TCR beta chain was sequenced for a study of CD8 T cells in ankylosing spondylitis. Overall study findings and caveats: Disease-linked clones reportedly showed significant enrichment in matched ankylosing spondylitis synovial fluid. There was a TCR beta motif, made of eight highly homologous variants, that appeared characteristic of ankylosing spondylitis blood.

This clonotype was observed at least ten times. The antigen is undetermined. TCRdb itself ran the 5' RACE reads through MiXCR, one entry per CDR3 protein. The sample holds about 18,000 distinct CDR3 sequences, 7.5% to 9.5% seen once. This CDR3 is built from 15 residues. Looked up from germline, CDR1 is MDHEN and CDR2 is SYDVKM. V trimming: 4 bases; J trimming: 4 bases; junction bases outside the gene matches: 3. This TCR was sampled from a male donor with ankylosing spondylitis or in good health (not recorded which). Sequencing was carried out using blood. This sequence joins TRBV28 and TRBJ2-5; 13 bases are shared with TRBD2. CDR3 sequence: CASSWTSGSIETQYF. CDR3 coding DNA: TGTGCCAGCAGTTGGACTAGCGGGAGCATAGAGACCCAGTACTTC.